This T cell receptor (beta chain) was retrieved from a study of OX40 agonist ivuxolimab in advanced cancers. Findings and caveats of the study: There were, on average, more expanded clones in CD8+ T cells than in CD4+.

Trimming shortened V by 5 bases and J by 6 bases, and 9 bases separated the two germline ends. The CDR3 is made up of 12 amino acids. Germline V gene data show CDR1 as SEHNR and CDR2 as FQNEAQ (reference sequence). A remark on this clone: No antigen is known for it.

Data came from immunoSEQ multiplex PCR; TCRdb stores just in-frame clones and leaves some out. The repertoire holds fewer than 50,000 clones, with about four fifths as singletons. The V call is TRBV7-9, the J call TRBJ2-3, with D uncertain. This clonotype was obtained from an adult with an advanced solid tumor such as melanoma, head and neck, liver or kidney cancer. The material sequenced was CD4+ or CD8+ T cells sorted from blood, taken in a trial of the OX40 agonist ivuxolimab. In DNA form, the CDR3 reads TGTGCCAGCAGCCAATCGCGGGATACGCAGTATTTT. Its translation: CASSQSRDTQYF. Full variable domain (remainder filled in from reference TRBV7-9 and TRBJ2-3): DTGVSQNPRHKITKRGQNVTFRCDPISEHNRLYWYRQTLGQGPEFLTYFQNEAQLEKSRLLSDRFSAERPKGSFSTLEIQRTEQGDSAMYLCASSQSRDTQYFGPGTRLTVL.